The rows below give T cell receptor beta chains drawn from one sample of a study of somatic mutations in cytotoxic T cells in rheumatoid arthritis. Profiled with immunoSEQ multiplex PCR; TCRdb holds only in-frame clones, not every one. This sample has about 15,000 clones, with around 70% found just once. The sample was CD8+ T cells sorted from blood. These receptors were obtained from an adult with rheumatoid arthritis. The CDR3 runs from the conserved cysteine through the conserved F or W. Clone size is given for some rows only: seen once, a few or many times, or a class if the clone is expanded.

clone size	V gene	J gene	CDR3 protein
-	TRBV7-6	TRBJ2-7	CASSLRAYYEQYF
-	TRBV7-9	TRBJ1-2	CASSSPGNRANYGYTF
few	TRBV6-5	TRBJ1-1	CASSSEGSTEAFF
-	TRBV29-1	TRBJ2-5	CSVGGALPSETQYF
once	TRBV29-1	TRBJ2-5	CSVDGQGAVAPLETQYF
-	TRBV7-3	TRBJ2-1	CASSSAGTSDYNEQFF
-	TRBV9	TRBJ2-1	CASSVDSNEQFF
once	TRBV5-4	TRBJ1-2	CASSLPGQTSGHGYTF
-	TRBV12-2	TRBJ1-1	CASRPIRGKGNTEAFF
-	TRBV5-4	TRBJ1-2	CASSLAGAFYGYTF
once	TRBV11-3	TRBJ1-1	CASSQGVSTEAFF
-	TRBV6-1	TRBJ2-7	CASSLGDSFYEQYF
-	TRBV7-6	TRBJ2-7	CASSSMGGPSYEQYF
-	TRBV27	TRBJ2-1	CASSLGGYYNEQFF